This is a list of T cell receptor beta chains from one sample in a study of cytomegalovirus exposure and HLA in healthy donors. Sequenced by immunoSEQ multiplex PCR; TCRdb stores in-frame clones only, minus some. The table lists 160,000 or so clones, 88% of them singletons. Specimen: PBMCs. The receptors were sampled from a man between 18 and 35 years old in good health and CMV-seronegative. The CDR3 runs from the conserved cysteine through the conserved F or W. D genes are given only for firm matches. A clone size is listed for some rows: how often the clone was seen (once, few, many), or a class if it is expanded.

j_call	d_call	clone_size	v_call	cdr3_nt	cdr3_aa
TRBJ1-2	TRBD1	-	TRBV28	TGTGCCAGCTACCCCCAGGGGGAGACTAACTATGGCTACACCTTC	CASYPQGETNYGYTF
TRBJ2-7	TRBD2	-	TRBV7-2	TGTGCCAGCAGCGCCCCCAGCGGGAGGCAGGACGAGCAGTACTTC	CASSAPSGRQDEQYF
TRBJ1-4	TRBD1	-	TRBV9	TGTGCCAGCAGCGTCCGGACAGGGCCTAATGAAAAACTGTTTTTT	CASSVRTGPNEKLFF
TRBJ2-6	TRBD2	-	TRBV27	TGTGCCAGCAGTTTATGGGAGGGGTCTGGGGCCAACGTCCTGACTTTC	CASSLWEGSGANVLTF
TRBJ2-3	TRBD2	-	TRBV10-2	TGCGCCAGCAGTGGGTTAATGGGACTAGCGGGAGGGATAGATACGCAGTATTTT	CASSGLMGLAGGIDTQYF
TRBJ2-3	TRBD1	-	TRBV5-1	TGCGCCAGCGGTCGACTGTACGGGACAGGGGATCACGATACGCAGTATTTT	CASGRLYGTGDHDTQYF
TRBJ2-1	TRBD2	-	TRBV5-4	TGTGCCAGCAGCGCCCCGGGGGGTAGCGGGGGGTACAATGAGCAGTTCTTC	CASSAPGGSGGYNEQFF
TRBJ1-1	-	-	TRBV2	TGTGCCAGCAGTGAATTTGACCAGGGGACTGAAGCTTTCTTT	CASSEFDQGTEAFF
TRBJ2-7	TRBD2	-	TRBV5-1	TGCGCCAGCAGCTTTACTAGCGGGACTCCCTACGAGCAGTACTTC	CASSFTSGTPYEQYF
TRBJ2-1	TRBD2	-	TRBV2	TGTGCCAGCAGTTGGACTAGCGGGGGGGCACATGAGCAGTTCTTC	CASSWTSGGAHEQFF
TRBJ1-5	TRBD1	-	TRBV30	TGTGCCTGGTCCCGAGGGACAGGGAAACACAGCAATCAGCCCCAGCATTTT	CAWSRGTGKHSNQPQHF
TRBJ2-5	-	-	TRBV28	TGTGCCAGCAGTTTATCCCCACGGAGCGAGACCCAGTACTTC	CASSLSPRSETQYF
TRBJ2-3	TRBD2	-	TRBV5-1	TGCGCCAGCAGCCCCTTAGCGGGAGCGGGATTAGTTACGCAGTATTTT	CASSPLAGAGLVTQYF
TRBJ2-1	-	-	TRBV5-1	TGCGCCAGCAGCTTGACTAGTCCCTACAATGAGCAGTTCTTC	CASSLTSPYNEQFF
TRBJ2-2	TRBD1	-	TRBV6-5	TGTGCCAGCCGGGACAGGGGTACCGGGGAGCTGTTTTTT	CASRDRGTGELFF
TRBJ2-1	-	-	TRBV29-1	TGCAGCGTTGAAGGGGGCAGGGGGGATCCCAGCGGTGAGCAGTTCTTC	CSVEGGRGDPSGEQFF
TRBJ2-3	-	-	TRBV30	TGTGCCTGGAAGGTCAGGGAATCGGCAGATACGCAGTATTTT	CAWKVRESADTQYF
TRBJ1-1	-	few	TRBV30	TGTGCCTTCGACCCGGGTGTCACTGAAGCTTTCTTT	CAFDPGVTEAFF
TRBJ1-2	TRBD1	-	TRBV19	TGTGCCAGTAGGGGGACAGGTCACTATGGCTACACCTTC	CASRGTGHYGYTF
TRBJ1-2	-	-	TRBV11-1	TGTGCCAGCAGCTTACCGACAGGAAATGGCTACACCTTC	CASSLPTGNGYTF
TRBJ2-1	-	-	TRBV5-1	TGCGCCAGCAGTTTCTACCATGAGCAGTTCTTC	CASSFYHEQFF
TRBJ1-2	TRBD1	-	TRBV29-1	TGCAGCGCCCGACAGGGGGGTGCTCTTGGCTACACCTTC	CSARQGGALGYTF
TRBJ2-3	-	-	TRBV6-1	TGTGCCAGCACGAGATGGGGGGGCGATCGGGATACGCAGTATTTT	CASTRWGGDRDTQYF
TRBJ2-3	TRBD2	-	TRBV5-1	TGCGCCAGCAGCTTGGCGCTAGCGGAAAACACAGATACGCAGTATTTT	CASSLALAENTDTQYF
TRBJ2-1	-	-	TRBV10-3	TGTGCCATCCGAGGCAGGGAGGATGAGCAGTTCTTC	CAIRGREDEQFF
TRBJ1-1	TRBD1	once	TRBV5-1	TGCGCCAGCAGCTCCCCGACAGGGGATGCTGAAGCTTTCTTT	CASSSPTGDAEAFF
TRBJ2-5	TRBD2	-	TRBV27	TGTGCCAGCAGCCCTTCCACTAGCGGGGGAGAGACCCAGTACTTC	CASSPSTSGGETQYF
TRBJ2-1	TRBD1	-	TRBV5-1	TGCGCCAGCAGCTTGGATCCGGGACAGGGGGTTGGTGAGCAGTTCTTC	CASSLDPGQGVGEQFF